The sequence of this TCR beta chain was determined in a study of cytomegalovirus exposure and HLA in healthy donors. PCR amplification relied on 60 Vbeta primers (plus 13 Jbeta primers). Generated by immunoSEQ multiplex PCR, the TCRdb table keeps only in-frame clones and is missing some. The data show approximately 110,000 clones, roughly 71% seen once. The trim removed 5 bases at V and 6 bases at J, leaving 8 bases unmatched. The CDR3 spans 14 residues. The germline V gene encodes CDR1 MGHDK and CDR2 SYGVNS. The chain is built from TRBV25-1 and TRBJ2-7; 9 bases are shared with TRBD1. The sequenced sample was PBMCs. The sequence was obtained from a woman aged 45-65 years in good health and CMV-seropositive. DNA for the CDR3: TGTGCCAGCAGTCGGGCTGGGACAGGGAGCGAGCAGTACTTC. This translates into CASSRAGTGSEQYF.